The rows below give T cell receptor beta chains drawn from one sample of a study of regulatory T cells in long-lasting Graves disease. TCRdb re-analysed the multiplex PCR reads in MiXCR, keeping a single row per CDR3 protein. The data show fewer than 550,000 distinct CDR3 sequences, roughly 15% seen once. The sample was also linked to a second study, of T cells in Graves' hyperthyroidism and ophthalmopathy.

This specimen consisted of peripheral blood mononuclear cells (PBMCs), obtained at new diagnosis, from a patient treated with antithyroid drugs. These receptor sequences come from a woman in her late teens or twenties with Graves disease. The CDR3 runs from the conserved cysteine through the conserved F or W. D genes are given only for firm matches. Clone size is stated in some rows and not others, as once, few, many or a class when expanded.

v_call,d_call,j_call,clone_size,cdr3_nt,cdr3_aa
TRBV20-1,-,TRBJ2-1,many,TGCAGTGCTACAGGCAGGGTAAGGGCCTACAATGAGCAGTTCTTC,CSATGRVRAYNEQFF
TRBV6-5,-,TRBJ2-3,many,-,CASSSGQGGFGTQYF
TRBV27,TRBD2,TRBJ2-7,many,TGTGCCAGCAGACCACTAGCGGGACAGGCTGCTTACGAGCAGTACTTC,CASRPLAGQAAYEQYF
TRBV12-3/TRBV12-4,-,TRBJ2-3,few,TGTGCCAGCAGCCTGGAGGCAGGCACCTCGGGTACGCAGTATTTT,CASSLEAGTSGTQYF
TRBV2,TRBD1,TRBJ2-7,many,TGTGCCAGCAGTGAGAGGACAGGGCGAGGCTACGAGCAGTACTTC,CASSERTGRGYEQYF
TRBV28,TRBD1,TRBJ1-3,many,TGTGCCAGCAGAACCCCGGACAGGGGAAACACCATATATTTT,CASRTPDRGNTIYF
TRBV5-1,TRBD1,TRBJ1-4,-,TGCGCCAGCAGCTTTGCGACAGGGGTAAAGAATGAAAAACTGTTTTTT,CASSFATGVKNEKLFF
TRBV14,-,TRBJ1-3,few,TGTGCCAGCAGCCCCCTCGGGACAAGGGGAAACACCATATATTTT,CASSPLGTRGNTIYF
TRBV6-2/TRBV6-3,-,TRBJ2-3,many,TGTGCCAGCAGTGCATTTGGAGGCACAGATACGCAGTATTTT,CASSAFGGTDTQYF
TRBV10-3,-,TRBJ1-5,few,TGTGCCATCAGTGAGGCGGGGAATCAGCCCCAGCATTTT,CAISEAGNQPQHF
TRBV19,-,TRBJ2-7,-,TGTGCCACCAGACGGGGTCTTGGTACATACGAGCAGTACTTC,CATRRGLGTYEQYF
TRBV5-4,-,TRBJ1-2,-,TGTGCCAGCACCAAATTGCAAGGAGGCTATGGCTACACCTTC,CASTKLQGGYGYTF
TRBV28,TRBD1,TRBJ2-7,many,TGTGCCAGCAGCCATCTCGGGACAGGGAACTACGAGCAGTACTTC,CASSHLGTGNYEQYF
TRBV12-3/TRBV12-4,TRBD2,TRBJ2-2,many,TGTGCCAGCAAACTAGCGGGAAGTGGCGGGGAGCTGTTTTTT,CASKLAGSGGELFF
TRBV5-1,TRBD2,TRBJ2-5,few,TGCGCCAGCAGACGACCGGGACTAGAAGGGGGAGAGACCCAGTACTTC,CASRRPGLEGGETQYF
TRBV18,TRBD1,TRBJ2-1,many,TGTGCCAGCTCACCAATGGGGACAGGGGGAAATGAGCAGTTCTTC,CASSPMGTGGNEQFF
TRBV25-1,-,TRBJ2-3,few,TGTGCCAGCAGTGAGAGGGCAACCAGCACAGATACGCAGTATTTT,CASSERATSTDTQYF
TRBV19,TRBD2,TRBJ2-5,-,TGTGCCAGCAGTGGACTAGCGGGGGGAGAGACCCAGTACTTC,CASSGLAGGETQYF